What follows are 31 T cell receptor beta chains derived from one specimen sequenced in a study of blood T cell repertoires in COVID-19. Method: immunoSEQ multiplex PCR; TCRdb's copy keeps in-frame clones and lacks some. The sample has a few hundred thousand clones, 75% to 90% seen once. The sample consisted of PBMCs or T cells enriched from blood (not recorded which). The receptor set was obtained from a woman younger than 35 who had recovered from COVID-19.

The chain carries TRBV28 and TRBJ1-4; D might be TRBD1 (6 bases). Trimming shortened V by 7 bases and J by 4 bases, and 10 bases separated the two germline ends. The CDR3 spans 13 residues. Germline V gene lookup returns CDR1 MDHEN and CDR2 SYDVKM. The CDR3 DNA reads TGTGCCAGCAAGGACAGTATTAATGAAAAACTGTTTTTT. Translation gives CASKDSINEKLFF.

The CDR3 coding sequence is TGTGCCAGACGGGGACAGGGGTACAATGAGCAGTTCTTC. This translates into CARRGQGYNEQFF. This sequence joins TRBV2 and TRBJ2-1, with TRBD1 identical over 10 bases. The germline CDR1 and CDR2 sequences are SNHLY and FYNNEI. The CDR3 is 13 amino acids. Germline trimming cut 9 bases from V and 4 bases from J; bases unmatched to any gene: 3.

This sequence joins TRBV30 and TRBJ1-1; a possible D gene is TRBD1 (5 bases). The CDR3 has 14 residues. CDR1 and CDR2 (germline): GTSNPN, SVGIG (reference sequence). The V end was cut by 0 bases, the J end by 4 bases, with 12 bases between. DNA of the CDR3: TGTGCCTGGAGTGTACTCGGGGGTATCACTGAAGCTTTCTTT. This codes for CAWSVLGGITEAFF.

This chain connects TRBV9 to TRBJ2-2, with D possibly being TRBD2 (5 bases). V lost 4 bases, J lost 5 bases, and 12 bases lay in between. The germline CDR1 and CDR2 sequences are SGDLS and YYNGEE. The CDR3 has 14 residues. The CDR3 DNA reads as TGTGCCAGCAGCCAGTCGTCGGGGACCGGGGAGCTGTTTTTT. This encodes CASSQSSGTGELFF.

This chain joins TRBV7-8 and TRBJ1-1, with 7 bases matching TRBD1. Trimming took 5 bases from V and 1 from J; bases not matched to a gene: 4. This CDR3 comprises 14 residues. In germline, CDR1 is SGHVS, CDR2 FQNEAQ. The CDR3 nucleotides are TGTGCCAGCAGCGCCCGGACAGGGAACACTGAAGCTTTCTTT. Protein: CASSARTGNTEAFF. The full variable domain, completed using reference TRBV7-8 and TRBJ1-1, is GAGVSQSPRYKVAKRGQDVALRCDPISGHVSLFWYQQALGQGPEFLTYFQNEAQLDKSGLPSDRFFAERPEGSVSTLKIQRTQQEDSAVYLCASSARTGNTEAFFGQGTRLTVV.

This clone appeared once. The V call is TRBV19, the J call TRBJ2-7; TRBD1 might be the D (6 bases). Trimming took off 10 bases at V and 5 bases at J, with 18 bases between the two ends. This CDR3 is built from 13 residues. The germline V gene has CDR1 LNHDA and CDR2 SQIVND (reference sequence). DNA of the CDR3: TGTGCCACCCGGGGCAGGGGAGTCCACGAGCAGTACTTC. This codes for CATRGRGVHEQYF.

The rearrangement uses TRBV6-5 and TRBJ2-7, with D perhaps matching TRBD1 (6 bases). Germline V lookup: CDR1 MNHEY, CDR2 SVGAGI. CDR3 size: 14 residues. V shed 8 bases and J shed 6 bases, with 20 bases lying between them. This CDR3 reads CASGRGHPPPEQYF. The CDR3 bases are TGTGCCAGCGGACGGGGACACCCTCCCCCCGAGCAGTACTTC.

The chain is built from TRBV24-1 and TRBJ2-3, with D perhaps TRBD1 (5 bases). Trimming stripped 9 bases from V and 0 bases from J, with 15 bases between. Germline loops: CDR1 KGHDR, CDR2 SFDVKD. The CDR3 runs 15 residues. CDR3 in amino acids: CATSKTVASTDTQYF. The DNA for the CDR3 is TGTGCCACCTCTAAGACAGTAGCTAGCACAGATACGCAGTATTTT.

The rearrangement joins TRBV5-4 to TRBJ1-1; possible D gene TRBD1, 5 bases. Germline V gene data show CDR1 as SGHNT and CDR2 as YYREEE (reference sequence). This CDR3 comprises 14 residues. The germline V and J ends were trimmed by 1 base and 4 bases, with 11 bases remaining between them. CDR3 loop: CASSLRGEGTEAFF. CDR3 in DNA: TGTGCCAGCAGCTTGCGGGGGGAAGGCACTGAAGCTTTCTTT.

This chain joins TRBV3-1 (or the pseudogene TRBV3-2) and TRBJ1-6; no clear D gene. The CDR3 consists of 11 residues. V lost 5 bases, J lost 14 bases, and 10 bases lay in between. Germline lookup yields CDR1 LGHDT and CDR2 YNNKEL (reference sequence). CDR3 sequence reads: CASSFGLALHF. The CDR3 bases are TGTGCCAGCAGCTTTGGTTTAGCCCTCCACTTT.

V gene TRBV15 combines with J gene TRBJ2-1; the D is unclear. CDR3 length: 15 residues. V gave up 3 bases and J gave up 1 base, with 10 bases separating them. Germline V gene data show CDR1 as LNHNV and CDR2 as YYDKDF (reference sequence). The CDR3 reads CATSSPTASYNEQFF. The CDR3 DNA follows: TGTGCCACCAGCAGTCCCACAGCTTCCTACAATGAGCAGTTCTTC.

The rearrangement links TRBV20-1 to TRBJ1-4; no reliable D call. Germline values: CDR1 DFQATT, CDR2 SNEGSKA (reference sequence). The CDR3 covers 11 residues. V was cut by 7 bases and J by 6 bases, with 9 bases left in between. CDR3 protein: CSGIFDEKLFF. The CDR3 DNA reads as TGCAGTGGTATATTCGATGAAAAACTGTTTTTT.

V is TRBV3-1 (or the pseudogene TRBV3-2) and J is TRBJ2-5, with D perhaps matching TRBD2 (6 bases). This CDR3 is 16 amino acids long. Looked up from germline, CDR1 is LGHDT and CDR2 is YNNKEL (reference sequence). V gave up 5 bases and J gave up 2 bases, with 18 bases separating them. The CDR3 nucleotides are TGTGCCAGCAGCTCCCAGGCGGGACGTCCACAAGAGACCCAGTACTTC. Translating it yields CASSSQAGRPQETQYF.

The J gene is TRBJ2-1, the V gene TRBV6-6; 10 nucleotides align to TRBD2. In germline, CDR1 is MNHNY, CDR2 SVGAGI (reference sequence). With 5 bases clipped from V and 6 bases from J, the junction kept 10 bases outside the gene matches. CDR3 length equals 16 residues. The CDR3 loop reads CASSLLPSGGSNEQFF. CDR3 coding DNA: TGTGCCAGCAGTCTATTGCCTAGCGGGGGTTCCAATGAGCAGTTCTTC.

The CDR3 protein is CATSESTGEGGKPQHF. CDR3 coding DNA: TGTGCCACCAGTGAATCGACAGGGGAAGGGGGAAAGCCCCAGCATTTT. The J gene is TRBJ1-5, the V gene TRBV24-1; 8 bases are a match to TRBD1. The J segment lost 8 bases and the V segment lost 4 bases, leaving 12 bases of the junction unmatched. The CDR3 contains 16 residues. Germline CDR1 reads KGHDR; CDR2 reads SFDVKD.

The gene calls are TRBV27 and TRBJ2-1; 9 bases align to TRBD2. V was pared by 6 bases and J by 6 bases, with 6 bases of the junction left unmatched. The CDR3 runs to 14 residues. Germline lookup yields CDR1 MNHEY and CDR2 SMNVEV (reference sequence). Here the CDR3 DNA reads TGTGCCAGCAGGGGGGGACTAGCACTCAATGAGCAGTTCTTC. Its translation is CASRGGLALNEQFF.

The count of this clone is one. The chain carries TRBV16 and TRBJ1-2; 8 nucleotides match TRBD1. Germline assignment: CDR1 KGHSY and CDR2 FQNENV. Unmatched junction bases numbered 7, after V lost 4 bases and J lost 3 bases. CDR3 size: 15 residues. CDR3 amino acids: CASSLNRQGYYGYTF. In DNA, the CDR3 is TGTGCCAGCAGCCTAAATAGACAGGGGTACTATGGCTACACCTTC.

The chain uses TRBV27 and TRBJ2-1, with TRBD1 matching over 7 bases. Per the germline V gene, CDR1 is MNHEY and CDR2 is SMNVEV (reference sequence). CDR3 size: 18 residues. J lost 7 bases, V lost 7 bases, and 22 bases had no gene match. The chain's CDR3 is CASILGHHREIQGNEQFF. The CDR3 DNA sequence: TGTGCCAGCATACTCGGGCATCACAGGGAAATACAGGGGAATGAGCAGTTCTTC.

The CDR3 region is CASSYRTGKNTEAFF. DNA for the CDR3: TGTGCCAGCAGCTACCGGACAGGAAAGAACACTGAAGCTTTCTTT. The chain uses TRBV7-9 and TRBJ1-1, with TRBD1 matching 7 bases. The germline V gene has CDR1 SEHNR and CDR2 FQNEAQ (reference sequence). J was trimmed by 1 base and V by 4 bases; bases with no gene match: 6. This CDR3 has 15 residues.

The chain links TRBV19 to TRBJ2-1, with TRBD1 identical over 8 bases. Germline V gene data show CDR1 as LNHDA and CDR2 as SQIVND (reference sequence). After removal of 10 bases from V and 5 bases from J, the junction contained 10 bases not matched to a gene. The CDR3 extends over 14 amino acids. The CDR3 bases are TGTGCCACTAGACCGGACAGGGCCCACAATGAGCAGTTCTTC. It codes for CATRPDRAHNEQFF.

The V call is TRBV27, the J call TRBJ1-2; TRBD1 matches 12 bases. Germline trimming cut 5 bases from V and 4 bases from J; bases unmatched to any gene: 5. Germline assignment: CDR1 MNHEY and CDR2 SMNVEV (reference sequence). The CDR3 covers 15 residues. The CDR3 loop is CASSRDRGQGYGYTF. In nucleotides, the CDR3 is TGTGCCAGCAGTCGGGACAGGGGGCAGGGCTATGGCTACACCTTC.

This chain links TRBV3-1 (or the pseudogene TRBV3-2) with TRBJ1-1, with D maybe TRBD1 (5 bases). This CDR3 is 14 amino acids long. Trimming shortened V by 1 base and J by 4 bases, and 10 bases separated the two germline ends. Germline lookup yields CDR1 LGHDT and CDR2 YNNKEL (reference sequence). CDR3 amino acids: CASSQAARATEAFF. CDR3 DNA: TGTGCCAGCAGCCAAGCGGCCAGGGCCACTGAAGCTTTCTTT.

The rearrangement joins TRBV9 to TRBJ1-1, with a tentative D call TRBD1 (5 bases). The CDR3 contains 16 residues. V was clipped by 4 bases and J by 0 bases, with 16 bases between them. From germline, CDR1 is SGDLS and CDR2 YYNGEE. The CDR3 DNA is TGTGCCAGCAGCCGCTCGGGGGGAATTATGAACACTGAAGCTTTCTTT. Translation gives CASSRSGGIMNTEAFF.

This chain joins TRBV6-6 and TRBJ1-4; D may be TRBD1 (6 bases). Germline values: CDR1 MNHNY, CDR2 SVGAGI (reference sequence). With 5 bases removed from V and 0 bases from J, the gap between germline ends came to 13 bases. The CDR3 consists of 16 residues. The CDR3 reads CASSRRQVATNEKLFF. The CDR3, as DNA: TGTGCCAGCAGTCGAAGACAGGTTGCAACTAATGAAAAACTGTTTTTT.

The genes are TRBV7-3 and TRBJ2-7, with D possibly being TRBD2 (6 bases). The V end lost 5 bases, the J end lost 6 bases, and 17 bases lay between the germline ends. CDR1 is SGHTA and CDR2 is FQGTGA in the germline V gene. This CDR3 comprises 14 residues. DNA for the CDR3: TGTGCCAGCAGCCCCGGGGGTAGCGTGGGCGAGCAGTACTTC. Its translation is CASSPGGSVGEQYF. The full variable domain, completed using reference TRBV7-3 and TRBJ2-7, is GAGVSQTPSNKVTEKGKYVELRCDPISGHTALYWYRQSLGQGPEFLIYFQGTGAADDSGLPNDRFFAVRPEGSVSTLKIQRTERGDSAVYLCASSPGGSVGEQYFGPGTRLTVT.

The chain is built from TRBV6-1 and TRBJ1-4, with D maybe TRBD1 (5 bases). The germline V and J ends were trimmed by 3 bases and 8 bases, with 10 bases remaining between them. This CDR3 comprises 13 residues. Per germline, CDR1 MNHNS and CDR2 SASEGT. The CDR3 DNA reads as TGTGCCAGCAGTGATGGACATAGAGAAAAACTGTTTTTT. This translates into CASSDGHREKLFF.

The chain links TRBV14 to TRBJ1-1, with D unresolved. The CDR3 is 15 amino acids. Trimming took 0 bases from V and 5 from J, leaving 13 bases between them. Germline lookup yields CDR1 SGHDN and CDR2 FVKESK. The CDR3 sequence is CASSQEPGIWTEAFF. CDR3 coding DNA: TGTGCCAGCAGCCAAGAACCGGGGATATGGACTGAAGCTTTCTTT.

J is TRBJ1-2 and V is TRBV2; tentatively, D is TRBD1 (6 bases). Trimming cost V 7 bases and J 2 bases, with 17 bases left between them. The CDR3 sequence is 15 residues long. From germline, CDR1 is SNHLY and CDR2 FYNNEI. The CDR3 DNA is TGTGCCAGCACCGAACAGGGCCGAACCAACTATGGCTACACCTTC. Its protein is CASTEQGRTNYGYTF.

In its sample, this clone was seen once. The chain joins TRBV5-1 to TRBJ2-1; 7 bases agree with TRBD2. This CDR3 is built from 15 residues. Trimming took 4 bases from V and 9 from J; bases not matched to a gene: 13. Germline CDR1 reads SGHRS; CDR2 reads YFSETQ. CDR3 in amino acids: CASSDTGGRMGEQFF. CDR3 nucleotides: TGCGCCAGCAGCGATACCGGGGGGAGGATGGGTGAGCAGTTCTTC.

This clone appeared once. CDR3 amino acids: CASSRTGAGGYTF. The CDR3 region has the DNA TGTGCCAGCAGCCGAACAGGTGCTGGTGGCTACACCTTC. This chain joins TRBV14 and TRBJ1-2; weak D call: TRBD1 (5 bases). Looked up from germline, CDR1 is SGHDN and CDR2 is FVKESK. The CDR3 is 13 amino acids. With 4 bases removed from V and 7 bases from J, the gap between germline ends came to 13 bases.

This clone is a singleton in its sample. The chain carries TRBV28 and TRBJ1-1; unclear D gene. V gave up 5 bases and J gave up 5 bases, with 15 bases separating them. CDR1 is MDHEN, CDR2 SYDVKM, per germline. The CDR3 has 14 residues. The CDR3 loop reads CASSPRSTRTEAFF. CDR3 DNA: TGTGCCAGCAGTCCCCGCTCGACTCGGACTGAAGCTTTCTTT. The complete variable domain, with remaining parts taken from reference TRBV28 and TRBJ1-1, reads DVKVTQSSRYLVKRTGEKVFLECVQDMDHENMFWYRQDPGLGLRLIYFSYDVKMKEKGDIPEGYSVSREKKERFSLILESASTNQTSMYLCASSPRSTRTEAFFGQGTRLTVV.